This is a list of T cell receptor beta chains from one sample in a study of regulatory T cells in long-lasting Graves disease. Using its own MiXCR run on the multiplex PCR reads, TCRdb lists one record per CDR3 protein. Here the sample spans roughly 520,000 distinct CDR3 sequences, around 12% being singletons. Another study also made use of these data, one on T cells in Graves' hyperthyroidism and ophthalmopathy.

The source material was peripheral blood mononuclear cells (PBMCs), sampled at new diagnosis, from a patient treated with antithyroid drugs. The source of these receptors is a woman aged 25 to 39 with Graves disease. CDR3s include the opening cysteine and the closing phenylalanine or tryptophan. A D gene is named only where the DNA matches it firmly. A clone size is listed for some rows: how often the clone was seen (once, few, many), or a class if it is expanded.

clone size: -; V gene: TRBV6-2/TRBV6-3; J gene: TRBJ1-6; D gene: -; CDR3 DNA: TGTGCCAGCACTGGGAGCTCCTATAGTTCACCCCTCCACTTT; CDR3 protein: CASTGSSYSSPLHF
clone size: many; V gene: TRBV2; J gene: TRBJ2-6; D gene: -; CDR3 DNA: TGTGCCAGCAGTGGGGACTCTGGGGCCAACGTCCTGACTTTC; CDR3 protein: CASSGDSGANVLTF
clone size: few; V gene: TRBV20-1; J gene: TRBJ2-3; D gene: TRBD2; CDR3 DNA: TGCAGTGCTCCACCCGGGACTAGCGAAAGCACAGATACGCAGTATTTT; CDR3 protein: CSAPPGTSESTDTQYF
clone size: -; V gene: TRBV30; J gene: TRBJ2-1; D gene: -; CDR3 DNA: TGTGCCTGGAGTGTCCGGTTCCAGGGGGGAAATGAGCAGTTCTTC; CDR3 protein: CAWSVRFQGGNEQFF
clone size: many; V gene: TRBV4-2; J gene: TRBJ2-5; D gene: -; CDR3 DNA: TGTGCCAGCAGCCAGGGACATCTCGGGGAGACCCAGTACTTC; CDR3 protein: CASSQGHLGETQYF
clone size: -; V gene: TRBV19; J gene: TRBJ1-3; D gene: -; CDR3 DNA: TGTGCCAGTAGCACCGACAGACCAGACTCTGGAAACACCATATATTTT; CDR3 protein: CASSTDRPDSGNTIYF
clone size: many; V gene: TRBV29-1; J gene: TRBJ2-2; D gene: -; CDR3 DNA: TGCAGCGTTGAAGATCGTAGGACTACGAACACCGGGGAGCTGTTTTTT; CDR3 protein: CSVEDRRTTNTGELFF
clone size: few; V gene: TRBV7-9; J gene: TRBJ2-3; D gene: TRBD2; CDR3 DNA: TGTGCCAGCAGTCCACCGGGACTAGGGGCAGATACGCAGTATTTT; CDR3 protein: CASSPPGLGADTQYF
clone size: many; V gene: TRBV11-2; J gene: TRBJ2-1; D gene: TRBD2; CDR3 DNA: TGTGCCAGCAGCCGCGGGGATTGGTTGGGCGGGAGTATCAACAATGAGCAGTTCTTC; CDR3 protein: CASSRGDWLGGSINNEQFF
clone size: -; V gene: TRBV6-9; J gene: TRBJ2-7; D gene: -; CDR3 DNA: TGTGCCAGCAGTTACAGGCCCAGCACCGAGCAGTACTTC; CDR3 protein: CASSYRPSTEQYF